This T cell receptor beta chain was recovered during a study of blood T cell repertoires in COVID-19. About the study: T cells, B-cell-depleted T cells, or PBMCs supplied cDNA or gDNA.

Those who participated ranged in age from about 18 to 89 years and resided in approximately 26 US areas. Participant-given clinical history determined each cohort assignment. This table comes from immunoSEQ multiplex PCR, and its TCRdb copy is limited to in-frame clones, with some not included. The sample lists fewer than 150,000 clones, approximately 80% occurring once. The CDR3 spans 13 residues. The V and J ends lost 8 bases and 1 base, in that order; junction bases with no gene match: 4. The V gene's germline CDR1 is KGHSH and CDR2 LQKENI. Material for sequencing was PBMCs or T cells enriched from blood (not recorded which). V usage is TRBV18 and J usage is TRBJ1-1; TRBD1 aligns across 7 bases. This receptor was taken from a woman aged 18-29 years who had been exposed to COVID-19. The CDR3 loop is CASTRQGNTEAFF. The CDR3, as DNA: TGTGCCAGCACCCGACAGGGGAACACTGAAGCTTTCTTT.